This TCR beta chain was recorded in a study of long-term antiretroviral therapy in people with HIV. Findings and limits, study-wide: Although diversity increased after ART, it remained lower than in transplant donor controls.

The V end was cut by 0 bases, the J end by 0 bases, with 9 bases between. Germline lookup yields CDR1 MGHRA and CDR2 YSYEKL. CDR3 length equals 16 residues. Investigators performed immunoSEQ version v3.0 at survey level. For every sample, sequencing targeted roughly 40,000-55,000 T-cell genomes. Libraries were prepared by immunoSEQ multiplex PCR; TCRdb keeps only in-frame clonotypes and omits some of them. This sample has 30,000 to 40,000 clones, with 65% to 90% found just once. As concerns this clone: Its target is not known.

The sample was unsorted PBMCs, taken 0.3 years after starting antiretroviral therapy. This chain links TRBV4-1 with TRBJ1-3; D gene ambiguous. The TCR originated in a man between 18 and 29 years old with HIV. In DNA, the CDR3 is TGCGCCAGCAGCCAAGAACGGAAAAACTCTGGAAACACCATATATTTT. Its protein is CASSQERKNSGNTIYF.